This T cell receptor beta chain came from a study of cytomegalovirus exposure and HLA in healthy donors. The donors were part of the 120-subject validation cohort, which stood apart from the roughly 680-subject first cohort. Regarding the study as a whole: The authors enumerated roughly 160 TCR beta chains as linked to cytomegalovirus. Reports indicated that the classifier achieved high specificity and sensitivity in diagnosing cytomegalovirus status.

About this clone: The target antigen is unknown.

Method: immunoSEQ multiplex PCR; TCRdb's copy keeps in-frame clones and lacks some. The sample records hundreds of thousands of clones, 75% to 90% being singletons. This CDR3 is 13 amino acids long. The V gene's germline CDR1 is SGHTA and CDR2 FQGNSA. V lost 7 bases to trimming and J lost 4 bases; unmatched junction nucleotides: 3. This TCR derives from a woman in her 30s in good health and CMV-seropositive. The chain carries TRBV7-2 and TRBJ2-1; 8 bases line up with TRBD2. The sample comprised PBMCs. CDR3 region: CASTAGEYNEQFF. The CDR3 DNA follows: TGTGCCAGCACAGCGGGAGAATACAATGAGCAGTTCTTC.